This note documents a single TCR beta chain sequence. Each gene name is a mouse one. Read sequence stops 1 residue before the CDR3 end, and the germline J gene provides the missing end. This sample was taken from a study of tissue T cells after allogeneic stem cell transplantation. The germline V gene encodes CDR1 LGHNA and CDR2 YNLKQL (reference sequence). The V and J ends lost 6 bases and 0 bases respectively, with 14 bases between them. The CDR3 totals 16 residues. Documented time point: mouse harvest day 7 after allogeneic transplant. Each mouse received 10^7 T-cell-depleted marrow cells plus 10^6 splenic CD5+ T cells by tail vein. Profiled with immunoSEQ multiplex PCR; TCRdb holds only in-frame clones, not every one. The sample comprises approximately 5,000 clones, around 50% of which are singletons, and roughly 10% rests with the top ten.

The specimen sequenced was gut tissue. The J gene is TRBJ1-4, the V gene TRBV5, with D perhaps matching TRBD1 (6 bases). This TCR derives from a female BALB/c mouse given C57BL/6 T cells with graft-versus-host disease after an allogeneic hematopoietic cell transplant. The CDR3 protein is CASRSRGRVSNERLFF. Incomplete CDR3 DNA: TGTGCCAGCAGGAGCAGGGGAAGGGTTTCCAACGAAAGATTATTT.